This TCR beta chain was identified during a study of shared clonotypes between healthy human individuals. The study's findings and limits: Sequencing of the sorted subsets was shown by rarefaction to be incomplete despite large depth. The generation probabilities recorded for non-shared clonotypes fell below those of clonotypes shared by all four donors.

The deep-level immunoSEQ assay was used. Sorted subsets were amplified in replicate PCRs using about 210 ng DNA, 30,000 to 35,000 T cell genomes. Sequenced by immunoSEQ multiplex PCR; TCRdb stores in-frame clones only, minus some. This table holds 2 million to 2.5 million clones, almost 96% found once. In the case of this clone: Its antigen is not known.

CDR1 MNHEY and CDR2 SMNVEV come from the germline V gene (reference sequence). The CDR3 runs to 15 residues. V was clipped by 4 bases and J by 0 bases, with 12 bases between them. The TCR originated in a man aged 18 to 29 in good health. The chain couples TRBV27 to TRBJ1-2; no clear D gene. Sequenced sample: naive CD4+ T cells sorted from blood. The sample's subset: CD45RA+ positively selected. The CDR3 reads CASSSASLPNYGYTF. CDR3 sequence (DNA): TGTGCCAGCAGTTCCGCCAGCCTCCCTAACTATGGCTACACCTTC.